These T cell receptor beta chains were read from a single sample in a study of shared clonotypes between healthy human individuals. The repertoire was sequenced with immunoSEQ multiplex PCR; TCRdb's copy has only in-frame clones and lacks some. The sample yields a few million clones, approximately 96% seen once. The sequenced sample was naive CD4+ T cells sorted from blood. The receptors here all came from a man aged 18 to 35 in good health. Each CDR3 is given with its conserved first and last residue. D genes are given only for firm matches. Size values are once, few and many counts, or a class for expanded clones, and some rows have none.

v_gene,abundance,d_gene,j_gene,CDR3nt,CDR3aa
TRBV19,.,TRBD1,TRBJ2-7,TGTGCCAGTAGCACGACAGGGGGCCCAGACTACGAGCAGTACTTC,CASSTTGGPDYEQYF
TRBV5-4,.,TRBD2,TRBJ2-7,TGTGCCAGCAGTCATGCGGGACTAGCGGGGACCTACGAGCAGTACTTC,CASSHAGLAGTYEQYF
TRBV30,.,.,TRBJ2-7,TGTGCCTGGAGTGTACTATCAGGCGTATACGAGCAGTACTTC,CAWSVLSGVYEQYF
TRBV9,.,.,TRBJ2-2,TGTGCCAGCAGCGCTCCGGGACCCGGGGAGCTGTTTTTT,CASSAPGPGELFF
TRBV7-9,.,.,TRBJ1-2,TGTGCCAGCAGCTTACGACGGGATGCCCCCCACACCTTC,CASSLRRDAPHTF
TRBV27,.,.,TRBJ1-4,TGTGCCACCACTGTAGGACGGATTAATGAAAAACTGTTTTTT,CATTVGRINEKLFF
TRBV19,once,.,TRBJ2-2,TGTGCCAGTAACCAGTACTCCGGGGAGCTGTTTTTT,CASNQYSGELFF
TRBV6-1,.,.,TRBJ1-2,TGTGCCAGTCAGCTCTCGGGGGCCAACTATGGCTACACCTTC,CASQLSGANYGYTF
TRBV5-5,.,.,TRBJ1-5,TGTGCCAGCAGCTTGGCCGGGGATAGCAATCAGCCCCAGCATTTT,CASSLAGDSNQPQHF
TRBV7-3,.,.,TRBJ2-3,TGTGCCAGCAGCTTAAACGGCTTCACAGATACGCAGTATTTT,CASSLNGFTDTQYF
TRBV5-1,.,TRBD2,TRBJ2-1,TGCGCCAGCAGCCCCCTCCAGAGCGGGAGGGCCGGTGAGCAGTTCTTC,CASSPLQSGRAGEQFF
TRBV14,.,.,TRBJ2-7,TGTGCCAGCAGCCAAGGATCGGGGGTCGAGCAGTACTTC,CASSQGSGVEQYF
TRBV5-4,.,.,TRBJ2-2,TGTGCCAGCAGCTTGGCCGGGGCACCCCGGGAGCTGTTTTTT,CASSLAGAPRELFF
TRBV6-1,.,.,TRBJ1-1,TGTGCCAGCAGTGCCACAAAAACGAACACTGAAGCTTTCTTT,CASSATKTNTEAFF
TRBV6-5,.,.,TRBJ2-6,TGTGCCAGCAGTTCCCTGGCGGATGGGGCCAACGTCCTGACTTTC,CASSSLADGANVLTF
TRBV5-1,once,TRBD1,TRBJ2-7,TGCGCCAGCAGGACAGGGAGCTCCTACGAGCAGTACTTC,CASRTGSSYEQYF
TRBV6-5,.,.,TRBJ2-7,TGTGCCAGCAGTTCGGCAGGGTCCGAGCAGTACTTC,CASSSAGSEQYF
TRBV11-2,.,.,TRBJ2-7,TGTGCCAGCAGCTTAACAGGGAGCTCCTACGAGCAGTACTTC,CASSLTGSSYEQYF
TRBV30,.,.,TRBJ1-5,TGTGCCTGGAGTGTTGTCAGGGATAATCAGCCCCAGCATTTT,CAWSVVRDNQPQHF
TRBV2,few,.,TRBJ1-1,TGTGCCAGCTCCAACATTGCTGAAGCTTTCTTT,CASSNIAEAFF